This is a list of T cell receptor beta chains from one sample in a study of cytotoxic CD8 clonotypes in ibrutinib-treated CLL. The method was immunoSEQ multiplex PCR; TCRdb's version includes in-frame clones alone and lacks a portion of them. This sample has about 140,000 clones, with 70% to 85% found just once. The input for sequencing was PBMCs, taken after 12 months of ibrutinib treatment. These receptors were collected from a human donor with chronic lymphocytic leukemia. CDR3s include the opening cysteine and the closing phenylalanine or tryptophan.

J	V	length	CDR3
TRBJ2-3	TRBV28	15	CASSLVGPGLMTQYF
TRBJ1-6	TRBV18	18	CASSLDPVRDRGRSPLHF
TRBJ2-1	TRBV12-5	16	CASGPGRSGLGNEQFF
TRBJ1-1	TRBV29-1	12	CSVVGGSTEAFF
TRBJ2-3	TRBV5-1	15	CASSLVAGRGDTQYF
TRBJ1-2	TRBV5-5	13	CASSLYHNYGYTF
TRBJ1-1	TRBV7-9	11	CASSSRDSAFF
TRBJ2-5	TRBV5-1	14	CASSLGQGGETQYF
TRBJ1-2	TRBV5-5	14	CASSDSWGARGYTF
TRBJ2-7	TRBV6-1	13	CASRSTGTHEQYF
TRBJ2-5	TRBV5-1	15	CASSPARGGQETQYF
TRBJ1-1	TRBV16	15	CASSQSIGQGSEAFF
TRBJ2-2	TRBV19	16	CASSVPLAGAPGELFF
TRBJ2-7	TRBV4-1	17	CASSLRTGKKQTYEQYF
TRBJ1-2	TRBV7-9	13	CASSLTQGAGYTF
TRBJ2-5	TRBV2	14	CASSGSRGWETQYF
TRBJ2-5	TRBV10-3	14	CAISPGTSRETQYF
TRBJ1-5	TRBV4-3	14	CASSLYNSNQPQHF
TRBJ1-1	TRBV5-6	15	CASSLRGQTNTEAFF
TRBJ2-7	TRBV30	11	CAGDRGSEQYF
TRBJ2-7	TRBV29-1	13	CSVRAPLRYEQYF
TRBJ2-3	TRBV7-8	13	CASTETVTDTQYF
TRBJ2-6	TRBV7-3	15	CASSTYSSGANVLTF
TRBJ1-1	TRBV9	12	CASSHTGEGAFF
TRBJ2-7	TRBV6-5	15	CASTSGLAASYEQYF
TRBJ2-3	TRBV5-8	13	CASSFSWTDTQYF
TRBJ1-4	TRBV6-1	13	CASAREANEKLFF
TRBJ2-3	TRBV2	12	CASSTMGDTQYF
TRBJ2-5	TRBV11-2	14	CASSSLGYQETQYF
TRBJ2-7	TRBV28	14	CASRLRMTTYEQYF
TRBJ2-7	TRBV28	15	CASSLFRVNRYEQYF
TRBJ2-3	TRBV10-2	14	CASEGQGFTDTQYF